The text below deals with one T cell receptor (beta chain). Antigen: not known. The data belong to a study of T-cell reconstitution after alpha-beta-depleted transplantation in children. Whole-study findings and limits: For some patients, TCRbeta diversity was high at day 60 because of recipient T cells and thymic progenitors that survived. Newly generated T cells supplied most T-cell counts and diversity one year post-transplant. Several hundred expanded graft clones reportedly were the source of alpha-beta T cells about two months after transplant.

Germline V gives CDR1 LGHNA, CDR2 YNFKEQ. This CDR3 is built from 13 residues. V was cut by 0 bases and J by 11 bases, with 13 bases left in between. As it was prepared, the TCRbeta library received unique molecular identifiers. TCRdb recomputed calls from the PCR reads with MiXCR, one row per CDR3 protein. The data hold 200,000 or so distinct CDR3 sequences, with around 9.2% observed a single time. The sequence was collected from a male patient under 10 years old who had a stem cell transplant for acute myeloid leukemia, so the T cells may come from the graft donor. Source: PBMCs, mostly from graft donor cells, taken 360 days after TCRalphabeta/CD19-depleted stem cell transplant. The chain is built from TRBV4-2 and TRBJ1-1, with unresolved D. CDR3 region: CASSQDIGSGAFF. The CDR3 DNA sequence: TGTGCCAGCAGCCAAGATATCGGATCGGGGGCTTTCTTT.